Included here is one T cell receptor beta chain sequence, with context. Its ends do not fully match the called genes, so a read error is possible. CDR1 and CDR2 from the germline V gene are SSHAT and FNYEAQ (reference sequence). This CDR3 region has 15 residues. The data were taken from a study of blood T cell repertoires in COVID-19. Study-level background: COVID-19 samples, acute and convalescent, were from the United States, Italy and Spain. The analysed material was cDNA or gDNA that came from T cells, B-cell-depleted T cells, or PBMCs.

The protocol was immunoSEQ multiplex PCR, while the TCRdb copy is restricted to in-frame clones and leaves out a portion. The table includes about 160,000 clones, around 85% detected once. The sequenced sample was peripheral blood. This rearrangement joins TRBV7-7 to TRBJ2-2, with 12 bases aligning to TRBD2. The TCR was taken from a woman aged 65 to 85 with acute or convalescent COVID-19. CDR3 bases: TGTGCTAGCAGCAAACTAGCGGGAGGCACCGGGGAGCTGTTTTTT. Its protein product is CASSKLAGGTGELFF.